The rows below give T cell receptor beta chains drawn from one sample of a study of early T cells in non-severe SARS-CoV-2 infection. TCRdb itself ran the 5' RACE reads through MiXCR, one entry per CDR3 protein. The sample has about 120,000 distinct CDR3 sequences; roughly 12% are singletons. The specimen comprised whole blood, sampled at baseline. The receptors come from an adult who was a healthcare worker with PCR-confirmed SARS-CoV-2 infection or an uninfected control (not recorded which). CDR3s include the opening cysteine and the closing phenylalanine or tryptophan. Each record gives: J gene, clone size, V gene, CDR3 protein. Not all rows give a size; the values are once, few, many and, for expanded clones, a class.

J: TRBJ1-2; size: many; V: TRBV29-1; CDR3: CSVPGQGAMGYTF
J: TRBJ2-7; size: few; V: TRBV12-3/TRBV12-4; CDR3: CASSPFREQYF
J: TRBJ1-6; size: few; V: TRBV5-5; CDR3: CASSPGQGNSPLHF
J: TRBJ2-3; size: many; V: TRBV2; CDR3: CASSDPGTDTQYF
J: TRBJ1-4; size: NA; V: TRBV20-1; CDR3: CSASAGTGDEKLFF
J: TRBJ1-5; size: few; V: TRBV18; CDR3: CASSQDISNQPQHF
J: TRBJ2-5; size: few; V: TRBV7-9; CDR3: CASSLAQSSGGGETQYF
J: TRBJ1-2; size: few; V: TRBV2; CDR3: CASSQRGPNYGYTF
J: TRBJ1-1; size: few; V: TRBV20-1; CDR3: CSARMGGEVNTEAFF
J: TRBJ1-5; size: many; V: TRBV5-5; CDR3: CASSLSLGQGIGGNQPQHF
J: TRBJ2-7; size: many; V: TRBV11-2; CDR3: CASSLRQGVYEQYF
J: TRBJ2-7; size: few; V: TRBV11-2; CDR3: CASSFGLAGVSYEQYF
J: TRBJ2-7; size: NA; V: TRBV20-1; CDR3: CSAPRISSYEQYF
J: TRBJ1-2; size: NA; V: TRBV11-1; CDR3: CASRDIHLYGYTF
J: TRBJ2-1; size: NA; V: TRBV20-1; CDR3: CSARSLAGGPYNEQFF
J: TRBJ2-7; size: many; V: TRBV11-2; CDR3: CASSLAPPWSSTFPYEQYF
J: TRBJ1-6; size: few; V: TRBV30; CDR3: CAWSLKTPLHF
J: TRBJ2-1; size: NA; V: TRBV4-2; CDR3: CASSQGGLAGGHEQFF
J: TRBJ1-6; size: few; V: TRBV2; CDR3: CASSSWGSPLHF
J: TRBJ1-2; size: few; V: TRBV20-1; CDR3: CSASGQGAFGYTF
J: TRBJ2-1; size: many; V: TRBV4-2; CDR3: CASSQRTSDYNEQFF
J: TRBJ2-1; size: NA; V: TRBV4-1; CDR3: CASSQLIYNEQFF
J: TRBJ2-1; size: NA; V: TRBV29-1; CDR3: CSVQDRESYNEQFF
J: TRBJ2-1; size: many; V: TRBV4-1; CDR3: CASSTQREGNEQFF
J: TRBJ1-2; size: NA; V: TRBV29-1; CDR3: CSAERTYLDTF
J: TRBJ1-4; size: NA; V: TRBV28; CDR3: CASSLLQGSSTNEKLFF
J: TRBJ2-7; size: many; V: TRBV6-6; CDR3: CASSYRGTGTEEQYF
J: TRBJ2-7; size: few; V: TRBV9; CDR3: CASSRGGTGSYEQYF
J: TRBJ2-3; size: NA; V: TRBV12-3/TRBV12-4; CDR3: CASSFTSGRRDTQYF
J: TRBJ2-2; size: many; V: TRBV6-1; CDR3: CASSVPRGAEYTGELFF
J: TRBJ2-3; size: few; V: TRBV5-6; CDR3: CASSFDSTDTQYF
J: TRBJ1-5; size: few; V: TRBV29-1; CDR3: CSVKGSNQPQHF
J: TRBJ1-3; size: NA; V: TRBV12-3/TRBV12-4; CDR3: CASRMDRGLRNTIYF
J: TRBJ2-6; size: NA; V: TRBV12-3/TRBV12-4; CDR3: CASSLSPGFRSGANVLTF
J: TRBJ2-4; size: few; V: TRBV20-1; CDR3: CSALGGRGAKNIQYF
J: TRBJ2-1; size: many; V: TRBV10-3; CDR3: CAISVHNEQFF
J: TRBJ2-3; size: few; V: TRBV5-1; CDR3: CARDGGRATQYF
J: TRBJ2-1; size: NA; V: TRBV6-1; CDR3: CASRGFRNEQFF
J: TRBJ2-1; size: NA; V: TRBV2; CDR3: CASSVASEQFF
J: TRBJ1-2; size: NA; V: TRBV5-1; CDR3: CASSLDRGLNRYGYTF
J: TRBJ2-3; size: few; V: TRBV7-6; CDR3: CASSLGQAGDTQYF
J: TRBJ2-3; size: few; V: TRBV7-2; CDR3: CASSRGQGDSDTQYF
J: TRBJ2-2; size: NA; V: TRBV29-1; CDR3: CSVDRQNTGELFF
J: TRBJ2-4; size: NA; V: TRBV7-3; CDR3: CAGSFGPKNIQYF
J: TRBJ1-1; size: NA; V: TRBV5-1; CDR3: CASSLPGTEAFF
J: TRBJ1-2; size: NA; V: TRBV15; CDR3: CATSRDKGLDGYTF
J: TRBJ2-1; size: many; V: TRBV7-8; CDR3: CASSHRDYLTHNEQFF
J: TRBJ2-1; size: NA; V: TRBV20-1; CDR3: CSARDHSGRAYNEQFF
J: TRBJ1-4; size: NA; V: TRBV2; CDR3: CASRKQGAHNEKLFF
J: TRBJ1-2; size: few; V: TRBV19; CDR3: CASSTGRDRVAYGYTF
J: TRBJ2-3; size: many; V: TRBV6-6; CDR3: CASSSHLAGGTDTQYF
J: TRBJ2-3; size: NA; V: TRBV29-1; CDR3: CSVRGGGTDTQYF
J: TRBJ2-7; size: few; V: TRBV5-1; CDR3: CASSSSGRQYEQYF
J: TRBJ2-1; size: NA; V: TRBV2; CDR3: CASSFADRNEQFF
J: TRBJ2-5; size: few; V: TRBV20-1; CDR3: CSASQDGGTQETQYF
J: TRBJ1-1; size: NA; V: TRBV5-1; CDR3: CASSLGYSVNTEAFF
J: TRBJ2-3; size: many; V: TRBV21-1; CDR3: CASICTDTQYF
J: TRBJ2-1; size: NA; V: TRBV19; CDR3: CASSRAGGGNEQFF
J: TRBJ2-7; size: NA; V: TRBV20-1; CDR3: CSARGLASNYEQYF
J: TRBJ2-1; size: NA; V: TRBV5-1; CDR3: CASSLLSSGLNEQFF